The T cell receptor (beta chain) described here comes from a study of cytomegalovirus exposure and HLA in healthy donors. Study observations and caveats: A further, later analysis showed that HLA-associated TCR beta chains (compared with equally common others) were more clonally expanded.

Per the germline V gene, CDR1 is MNHNS and CDR2 is SASEGT. This CDR3 is built from 15 residues. Trimming removed 1 base from V and 2 bases from J; junction bases left unmatched: 4. 13 Jbeta primers and 60 Vbeta primers were used for the PCR. Here immunoSEQ multiplex PCR was the method, and the copy in TCRdb shows in-frame clones only, minus some. The sample contains under 130,000 clones, over 9.5% of which appear only once. In regard to this clone: Antigen unknown.

Sequencing was done on a sample of PBMCs. The receptor comes from a middle-aged man in good health and CMV-seropositive. V is TRBV6-1 and J is TRBJ2-5; 7 nucleotides match TRBD2. CDR3 in amino acids: CASSEVAGLQETQYF. In nucleotides, the CDR3 is TGTGCCAGCAGTGAAGTAGCGGGCTTACAAGAGACCCAGTACTTC.